A selection of T cell receptor beta chains follows, all from one sample in a study of early T cells in non-severe SARS-CoV-2 infection. MiXCR, applied by TCRdb to the 5' RACE reads, yields one record per CDR3 protein. This sample has 85,000 to 100,000 distinct CDR3 sequences, with over 15% found just once. The sample was whole blood, taken at baseline. These receptors were collected from an adult who was a healthcare worker with PCR-confirmed SARS-CoV-2 infection or an uninfected control (not recorded which). The CDR3 runs from the conserved cysteine through the conserved F or W. The D gene is left open where the match is weak. Clone sizes are given selectively: once, few, many, or a class where the clone is expanded.

D	size	V	J	DNA	CDR3
TRBD2	few	TRBV5-1	TRBJ2-7	TGCGCCAGCAGCTCTTCGGGGGGCTCCTACGAGCAGTACTTC	CASSSSGGSYEQYF
NA	NA	TRBV4-1	TRBJ1-2	TGCGCCAGCAGCCAAGTTCCCTATGGCTACACCTTC	CASSQVPYGYTF
NA	many	TRBV12-3/TRBV12-4	TRBJ2-1	TGTGCCAGCAGTCCATCCCGAGAGCAGTTCTTC	CASSPSREQFF
TRBD2	few	TRBV4-1	TRBJ2-1	TGCGCCAGCAGCCAAGATAAGCGGGAGGGCCGCTACAATGAGCAGTTCTTC	CASSQDKREGRYNEQFF
NA	NA	TRBV6-6	TRBJ2-3	TGTGCCAGCAGTTACTTAGTGGGAGCAGCAGATACGCAGTATTTT	CASSYLVGAADTQYF
TRBD1	few	TRBV12-3/TRBV12-4	TRBJ2-1	TGTGCCAGCAGTTCCGGGACAGTGGGCAATGAGCAGTTCTTC	CASSSGTVGNEQFF
TRBD1	many	TRBV11-2	TRBJ2-7	TGTGCCAGCAGCCCGACAGGGGACGAGCAGTACTTC	CASSPTGDEQYF
NA	few	TRBV6-1	TRBJ1-1	TGTGCCAGCAGTGAAGCCAGACAGGTGTCTGAAGCTTTCTTT	CASSEARQVSEAFF
NA	few	TRBV28	TRBJ2-6	TGTGCCAGCAGCTACGACAGCTCTGGGGCCAACGTCCTGACTTTC	CASSYDSSGANVLTF
TRBD2	few	TRBV7-3	TRBJ2-1	TGTGCCAGCAGCTCCCCGGTCGGGCTAGCGGGGTACAATGAGCAGTTCTTC	CASSSPVGLAGYNEQFF
TRBD1	few	TRBV12-3/TRBV12-4	TRBJ2-1	TGTGCCAGCAGTGCAGGGGCCCCCAACAGGGGCCCTCAGAATGAGCAGTTCTTC	CASSAGAPNRGPQNEQFF
TRBD2	few	TRBV20-1	TRBJ2-1	TGCACTGGGACTAGCGCGAACAATGAGCAGTTCTTC	CTGTSANNEQFF
TRBD2	NA	TRBV27	TRBJ2-7	TGTGCCAGCAGTAACCCGGGACTAGCTCACTACGAGCAGTACTTC	CASSNPGLAHYEQYF
NA	NA	TRBV10-3	TRBJ2-7	TGTGCCATCAGTGACCCGGGAGCGACCTACGAGCAGTACTTC	CAISDPGATYEQYF
NA	many	TRBV2	TRBJ2-7	TGTGCCAGCAGCGTCGAGGGGTACGAGCAGTACTTC	CASSVEGYEQYF
NA	many	TRBV6-2/TRBV6-3	TRBJ1-5	TGTGCCAGCAGTTACGACAGCAATCAGCCCCAGCATTTT	CASSYDSNQPQHF
TRBD1	few	TRBV12-3/TRBV12-4	TRBJ2-1	TGTGCCAGCATGTCCGGGACAGGTCACCAGTTCTTC	CASMSGTGHQFF
TRBD1	NA	TRBV7-9	TRBJ1-1	TGTGCCAGCAGCTCCAGACAGGGGATCACTGAAGCTTTCTTT	CASSSRQGITEAFF
NA	many	TRBV9	TRBJ2-7	TGTGCCAGCAGCGTAGCTCCCGCGACGAACTCCGAGCAGTACTTC	CASSVAPATNSEQYF
TRBD1	few	TRBV5-1	TRBJ1-4	TGCGCCAGCAGCTTACAGGGGACTAATGAAAAACTGTTTTTT	CASSLQGTNEKLFF
TRBD2	many	TRBV29-1	TRBJ2-5	TGCAGCGTCGTTAATGCCGGGGGGGCCCAAGAGACCCAGTACTTC	CSVVNAGGAQETQYF
NA	NA	TRBV30	TRBJ1-2	TGTGCCTGGCAAGGACGGTACTCGATCTACACCTTC	CAWQGRYSIYTF
NA	few	TRBV7-9	TRBJ1-6	TGTGCCAGCGTTGGCGAGGGCGGTTCACCCCTCCACTTT	CASVGEGGSPLHF
NA	few	TRBV19	TRBJ2-5	TGTGCCAGTAGTATGGGCGGCTTGTACCAAGAGACCCAGTACTTC	CASSMGGLYQETQYF
NA	NA	TRBV2	TRBJ1-1	TGTGCCAGCAACAGGGAGAAGGACACTGAAGCTTTCTTT	CASNREKDTEAFF
NA	few	TRBV20-1	TRBJ2-7	TGCAGTGGGATGATGTGGGAGTCCTACGAGCAGTACTTC	CSGMMWESYEQYF